Below, 20 T cell receptor beta chains from the same sample are listed, as sequenced in a study of vaccination and CD4 T cells after COVID-19 (dated by TCRdb to between 2021 and 2023). The antigens these receptors bind are not known. Library preparation used PCR. Sequencing used an Illumina iSeq 100. At the Johns Hopkins FTIC core, DNA from the cultured CD4+ T cells underwent TCR sequencing with the Oncomine TCR Beta short-read assay. TCRdb trimmed public reads at Q25 via fastp, called clones via MiXCR and kept in-frame beta chains. Under each unique CDR3 protein, matching rows form one entry showing the most common genes and DNA. The sample table holds 23,000 or so distinct CDR3 sequences, of which roughly 33% were seen once. The ten largest clones capture less than 4% of the sample. Reading the label with the study, this specimen's time point is: late sampling 161 to 241 days after vaccination in a few convalescent patients. The sample's treatment or condition label, decoded: roughly 11-day PBMC culture with coronavirus spike peptide pools or control peptides (ViraFEST assay).

The material was CD4+ T cells from blood, cultured in vitro, obtained about 7 months after SARS-CoV-2 vaccination. These receptor sequences come from a human donor who had recovered from COVID-19.

The V call is TRBV29-1, the J call TRBJ2-3; the match to TRBD2 covers 11 bases. Per the germline V gene, CDR1 is SQVTM and CDR2 is ANQGSEA. The length of the CDR3 is 14 residues. J gave up 6 bases and V 7 bases, and 9 bases lay outside the gene matches. This chain's CDR3 is CSAISGRARDTQYF. The DNA for the CDR3 is TGCAGCGCAATTAGCGGGAGGGCCCGTGATACGCAGTATTTT.

The rearrangement links TRBV6-1 to TRBJ1-5, with no clear D. The V end was cut by 5 bases, the J end by 2 bases, with 7 bases between. The CDR3 spans 13 residues. The germline V gene encodes CDR1 MNHNS and CDR2 SASEGT. The CDR3 sequence is CASSTNGNQPQHF. DNA of the CDR3: TGTGCCAGCAGTACGAACGGCAATCAGCCCCAGCATTTT.

This clonotype has just one count. The chain has TRBV11-2 and TRBJ2-1, with 11 bases matching TRBD2. V shed 5 bases and J 2 bases; nucleotides not matched to a gene: 5. CDR1 SGHAT and CDR2 FQNNGV come from the germline V gene. The CDR3 sequence is 16 residues long. CDR3 amino acids: CASSQGLAETYNEQFF. In DNA, the CDR3 is TGTGCCAGCAGCCAGGGACTAGCGGAGACCTACAATGAGCAGTTCTTC.

This clonotype was found a few times. V and J are TRBV28 and TRBJ2-7; D uncertain. CDR1 is MDHEN, CDR2 SYDVKM, per germline. The germline V and J ends were trimmed by 5 bases and 4 bases, with 9 bases remaining between them. This CDR3 region has 12 residues. The CDR3 reads CASSLTLYEQYF. As DNA, the CDR3 is TGTGCCAGCAGTCTTACCCTTTACGAGCAGTACTTC.

V usage is TRBV27 and J usage is TRBJ2-7; D call uncertain. With 11 bases removed from V and 2 bases from J, the gap between germline ends came to 4 bases. Germline assignment: CDR1 MNHEY and CDR2 SMNVEV (reference sequence). CDR3 length: 9 amino acids. The CDR3: CASAYEQYF. Written as DNA, the CDR3 is TGTGCCTCTGCCTACGAGCAGTACTTC.

The chain has TRBV2 and TRBJ1-5; maybe TRBD1 (6 bases). The CDR3 is made up of 15 amino acids. V shed 6 bases and J shed 6 bases, with 18 bases lying between them. The germline V gene encodes CDR1 SNHLY and CDR2 FYNNEI. The CDR3 sequence: CASRAGGGRSQPQHF. The CDR3 DNA is TGTGCCAGCAGGGCCGGCGGGGGCCGATCTCAGCCCCAGCATTTT.

The chain employs TRBV19 and TRBJ1-5; D is ambiguous. Per germline, CDR1 LNHDA and CDR2 SQIVND (reference sequence). CDR3 length: 13 residues. V lost 5 bases to trimming and J lost 9 bases, with 14 bases between them. The CDR3 bases are TGTGCCAGTAGTCCGGGAGAGTGGGGGCCCCAGCATTTT. As protein: CASSPGEWGPQHF.

The chain couples TRBV18 to TRBJ2-5, with 7 nucleotides matching TRBD1. Germline CDR1 reads KGHSH; CDR2 reads LQKENI. After removal of 0 bases from V and 1 base from J, the junction contained 11 bases not matched to a gene. The CDR3 is 18 residues long. The CDR3 coding sequence is TGTGCCAGCTCACCACCGGCGCAGGGGGTCGTGGGCCAAGAGACCCAGTACTTC. Protein sequence: CASSPPAQGVVGQETQYF.

The CDR3 DNA is TGCAGTGCTAGGGGTCCAGCGGGAGGGAGATACAATGAGCAGTTCTTC. It specifies CSARGPAGGRYNEQFF. The V gene is TRBV20-1, the J gene TRBJ2-1, with 10 bases matching TRBD2. The CDR3 spans 16 residues. Germline loops: CDR1 DFQATT, CDR2 SNEGSKA (reference sequence). V shed 3 bases and J 4 bases; nucleotides not matched to a gene: 9.

The CDR3 reads CASTAPTTGTAYEQYF. Here the CDR3 DNA reads TGTGCCAGCACTGCACCAACTACCGGGACCGCCTACGAGCAGTACTTC. This chain links TRBV2 with TRBJ2-7; TRBD1 or TRBD2 may be the D gene (5 bases each). The CDR3 contains 16 residues. Germline V gene data show CDR1 as SNHLY and CDR2 as FYNNEI. Trimming pared 7 bases from V and 2 bases from J, leaving 21 bases between.

This clonotype appeared a few times. The chain is built from TRBV20-1 and TRBJ2-5; 7 nucleotides line up with TRBD2. Germline V lookup: CDR1 DFQATT, CDR2 SNEGSKA (reference sequence). J lost 4 bases, V lost 3 bases, and 8 bases had no gene match. CDR3 size: 14 residues. In nucleotides, the CDR3 is TGCAGTGCTAGGGCCGCGGCGGGAGCAGAGACCCAGTACTTC. Amino acid sequence: CSARAAAGAETQYF.

Sample share makes this clonotype medium-sized (0.01 to 0.1%). The V call is TRBV6-1, the J call TRBJ1-5, with TRBD1 matching 12 bases. The J segment lost 10 bases and the V segment lost 1 base, leaving 5 bases of the junction unmatched. The V gene's germline CDR1 is MNHNS and CDR2 SASEGT. The CDR3 runs 15 residues. The CDR3 region has the DNA TGTGCCAGCAGTGAAGGGGGACAGGGGGCGGATCCCCAGCATTTT. Translating it yields CASSEGGQGADPQHF.

The chain combines TRBV7-8 with TRBJ2-1, with D possibly matching TRBD1 (5 bases). Trimming removed 4 bases from V and 8 bases from J, with 12 bases in between. Germline CDR1 SGHVS, CDR2 FQNEAQ. This CDR3 has 13 residues. The CDR3 loop reads CASSSQVRDEQFF. The DNA for the CDR3 is TGTGCCAGCAGCTCACAGGTCCGGGATGAGCAGTTCTTC. Variable domain in full (rest from reference TRBV7-8 and TRBJ2-1): GAGVSQSPRYKVAKRGQDVALRCDPISGHVSLFWYQQALGQGPEFLTYFQNEAQLDKSGLPSDRFFAERPEGSVSTLKIQRTQQEDSAVYLCASSSQVRDEQFFGPGTRLTVL.

V gene TRBV19 combines with J gene TRBJ2-1, with 10 bases identical to TRBD2. Trimming at V came to 5 bases and at J to 2 bases, leaving 6 bases not matched to a gene. The CDR3 covers 16 residues. Looked up from germline, CDR1 is LNHDA and CDR2 is SQIVND (reference sequence). CDR3 protein: CASSPASGSAYNEQFF. CDR3 in DNA: TGTGCCAGTAGTCCCGCTAGCGGGAGCGCCTACAATGAGCAGTTCTTC.

This sequence joins TRBV7-3 and TRBJ2-1, with TRBD2 identical over 12 bases. The CDR3 extends over 15 amino acids. In germline, CDR1 is SGHTA, CDR2 FQGTGA. The V and J ends lost 5 bases and 8 bases, in that order; junction bases with no gene match: 7. CDR3 sequence: CASSQGLAGRHEQFF. The CDR3 DNA reads as TGTGCCAGCAGCCAAGGACTAGCGGGGAGGCATGAGCAGTTCTTC.

The sample holds a few counts of this clonotype. This chain's CDR3 is CSAGTGSGNTIYF. The DNA of the CDR3 is TGCAGTGCTGGGACAGGGTCTGGAAACACCATATATTTT. This chain connects TRBV20-1 to TRBJ1-3; 9 bases fit TRBD1. Trimming removed 5 bases from V and 1 base from J; junction bases left unmatched: 0. Germline V lookup: CDR1 DFQATT, CDR2 SNEGSKA (reference sequence). The CDR3 covers 13 residues.

The chain joins TRBV4-2 to TRBJ2-5, with 11 bases identical to TRBD2. Germline V lookup: CDR1 LGHNA, CDR2 YNFKEQ. This CDR3 spans 15 amino acids. The V and J ends lost 4 bases and 2 bases, in that order; junction bases with no gene match: 3. The DNA of the CDR3 is TGTGCCAGCAGCCGGGGACTAGCGGTACAAGAGACCCAGTACTTC. This encodes CASSRGLAVQETQYF.

The chain links TRBV6-1 to TRBJ2-7, with a weak D call TRBD1 (5 bases). In germline, CDR1 is MNHNS, CDR2 SASEGT. CDR3 length: 14 residues. V gave up 6 bases and J gave up 0 bases, with 12 bases separating them. The DNA for the CDR3 is TGTGCCAGCAGCTGGACATCGAGCTCCTACGAGCAGTACTTC. It specifies CASSWTSSSYEQYF.

This chain links TRBV28 with TRBJ2-1; TRBD1 might be the D (8 bases). The germline V gene has CDR1 MDHEN and CDR2 SYDVKM. Between the trimmed V and J ends, which lost 3 bases and 8 bases, there was a span of 23 bases. This CDR3 spans 17 amino acids. The CDR3 region is CASSFTYTGGGYDEQFF. The CDR3 nucleotides read TGTGCCAGCAGTTTTACGTATACAGGGGGGGGATACGATGAGCAGTTCTTC.

The V call is TRBV24-1, the J call TRBJ2-7; 8 bases are shared with TRBD1. V shed 2 bases and J 5 bases; nucleotides not matched to a gene: 4. The germline CDR1 and CDR2 sequences are KGHDR and SFDVKD. The CDR3 has 14 amino acids. DNA of the CDR3: TGTGCCACCAGTGATTCCGGGACAGGTAACGAGCAGTACTTC. Translation: CATSDSGTGNEQYF.